This T cell receptor (beta chain) was captured in a study of T cell responses to AZD1222 COVID-19 vaccine. Sequencing used immunoSEQ multiplex PCR; TCRdb keeps in-frame clones, though not all of them. The sample holds approximately 74,000 clones; 82% are singletons and the top ten take 2.9%. The sequence came from an adult in good health. The specimen comprised peripheral blood, sampled on day 0 of AZD1222 vaccination.

CDR3 DNA sequence: TGTGCCAGCAGTGTTGGGACAGGATACTCTGGAAACACCATATATTTT. Translating gives CASSVGTGYSGNTIYF. This sequence joins TRBV6-1 and TRBJ1-3; 8 nucleotides line up with TRBD1. Germline loops: CDR1 MNHNS, CDR2 SASEGT. Losses at the gene ends were 4 bases for V and 0 bases for J; bases not matched to a gene: 5. This CDR3 region has 16 residues.